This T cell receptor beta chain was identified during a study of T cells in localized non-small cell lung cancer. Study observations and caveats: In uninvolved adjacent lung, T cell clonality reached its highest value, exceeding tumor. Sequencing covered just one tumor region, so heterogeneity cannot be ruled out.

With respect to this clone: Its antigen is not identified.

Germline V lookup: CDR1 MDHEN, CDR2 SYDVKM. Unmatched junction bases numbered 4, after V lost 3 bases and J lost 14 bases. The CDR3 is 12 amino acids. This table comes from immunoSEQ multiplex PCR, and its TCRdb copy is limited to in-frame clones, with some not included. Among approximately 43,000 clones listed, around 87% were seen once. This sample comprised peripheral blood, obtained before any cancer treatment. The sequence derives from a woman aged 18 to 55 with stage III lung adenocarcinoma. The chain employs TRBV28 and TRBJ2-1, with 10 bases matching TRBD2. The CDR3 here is CASSFPLAGKFF. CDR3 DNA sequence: TGTGCCAGCAGTTTCCCACTAGCGGGAAAGTTCTTC.